These 28 T cell receptor beta chains originate from one sample sequenced in a study of blood T cell repertoires in COVID-19. Method: immunoSEQ multiplex PCR; TCRdb's copy keeps in-frame clones and lacks some. The sample records some 290,000 clones, more than 90% being singletons. The sequenced material came from PBMCs or T cells enriched from blood (not recorded which). The receptors stem from a woman aged 30 to 39 who had been exposed to COVID-19.

In nucleotides, the CDR3 is TGTGCCAGCAGCTCCCTCCGGGGGACAGGGGCAGGTGAAAAACTGTTTTTT. Protein: CASSSLRGTGAGEKLFF. The chain is built from TRBV7-6 and TRBJ1-4; 10 nucleotides match TRBD1. J lost 7 bases, V lost 4 bases, and 12 bases had no gene match. The length of the CDR3 is 17 residues. Per germline, CDR1 SGHVS and CDR2 FNYEAQ.

The V call is TRBV3-1 (or the pseudogene TRBV3-2), the J call TRBJ1-2; a possible D gene is TRBD1 (6 bases). Trimming took off 0 bases at V and 6 bases at J, with 17 bases between the two ends. The CDR3 contains 16 residues. Germline values: CDR1 LGHDT, CDR2 YNNKEL (reference sequence). CDR3 region: CASSQEVFAGADGYTF. The CDR3 coding sequence is TGTGCCAGCAGCCAAGAGGTCTTCGCAGGGGCTGATGGCTACACCTTC.

This chain uses TRBV4-2 with TRBJ2-7; TRBD1 might be the D (6 bases). V was pared by 0 bases and J by 2 bases, with 20 bases between. The CDR3 totals 18 residues. Germline V CDR1 and CDR2: LGHNA, YNFKEQ. The CDR3 spells CASSQESWRFRGTYEQYF. The CDR3 DNA is TGTGCCAGCAGCCAAGAATCATGGAGGTTCAGGGGTACCTACGAGCAGTACTTC.

This chain connects TRBV19 to TRBJ1-5; no clear D. The CDR3 is made up of 12 amino acids. Germline CDR1 and CDR2: LNHDA and SQIVND (reference sequence). The V gene lost 5 bases and the J gene lost 4 bases, with 6 bases spanning the gap. DNA of the CDR3: TGTGCCAGTAGTCCTCTTAATCAGCCCCAGCATTTT. This codes for CASSPLNQPQHF.

This clone came up a few times. This sequence joins TRBV15 and TRBJ1-4; TRBD1 matches at 9 bases. CDR3 length equals 15 residues. V shed 3 bases, J shed 8 bases, and the junction held 7 bases outside the gene matches. Germline V lookup: CDR1 LNHNV, CDR2 YYDKDF (reference sequence). CDR3 sequence reads: CATSSPPGQGEKLFF. The CDR3 DNA follows: TGTGCCACCAGCAGTCCCCCGGGACAGGGCGAAAAACTGTTTTTT.

The rearrangement uses TRBV5-1 and TRBJ2-3, with 10 positions matching TRBD1. This CDR3 is 14 amino acids long. The germline CDR1 and CDR2 sequences are SGHRS and YFSETQ. J gave up 5 bases and V 5 bases, and 5 bases lay outside the gene matches. The CDR3 is CASSWGTGVDTQYF. CDR3 sequence (DNA): TGCGCCAGCAGTTGGGGGACAGGGGTAGATACGCAGTATTTT.

The rearrangement uses TRBV4-1 and TRBJ2-7; weak D call: TRBD2 (6 bases). V was clipped by 2 bases and J by 2 bases, with 22 bases between them. This CDR3 is 18 amino acids long. The germline gives CDR1 MGHRA, CDR2 YSYEKL. The CDR3 reads CASSQSRNKGLSAYEQYF. In DNA, the CDR3 is TGCGCCAGCAGCCAAAGTCGGAATAAGGGACTTAGCGCCTACGAGCAGTACTTC.

V and J are TRBV7-7 and TRBJ2-5; TRBD2 matches 10 bases. CDR1 is SSHAT and CDR2 is FNYEAQ in the germline V gene (reference sequence). This CDR3 has 16 residues. The junction had 8 bases not matched to a gene; V was cut back by 5 bases and J by 2 bases. The CDR3 DNA is TGTGCCAGCAGCCTGGGTGGTAGCGGGGGGCAAGAGACCCAGTACTTC. Its protein is CASSLGGSGGQETQYF.

The chain employs TRBV6-5 and TRBJ1-6; TRBD1 matches at 8 bases. The CDR3 is made up of 15 amino acids. Germline loops: CDR1 MNHEY, CDR2 SVGAGI. The trim removed 5 bases at V and 9 bases at J, leaving 9 bases unmatched. The CDR3 nucleotides read TGTGCCAGCAGTAGAGGGACAGGCTCGGGTTCACCCCTCCACTTT. Translating gives CASSRGTGSGSPLHF.

The chain links TRBV5-1 to TRBJ1-6; D not resolved. Per the germline V gene, CDR1 is SGHRS and CDR2 is YFSETQ. Trimming took off 0 bases at V and 0 bases at J, with 10 bases between the two ends. The CDR3 has 17 residues. Here the CDR3 DNA reads TGCGCCAGCAGCTTGGGCAGTCGGGACTCCTATAATTCACCCCTCCACTTT. It specifies CASSLGSRDSYNSPLHF.

The chain carries TRBV19 and TRBJ1-2, with D unclear. The germline V and J ends were trimmed by 5 bases and 5 bases, with 12 bases remaining between them. This CDR3 contains 13 residues. Germline-derived CDR1 and CDR2 are LNHDA and SQIVND (reference sequence). CDR3 loop: CASSLNGPYGYTF. The DNA of the CDR3 is TGTGCCAGTAGTTTGAATGGGCCGTATGGCTACACCTTC.

This clone was counted a single time. The CDR3 DNA sequence: TGTGCCAGTAGCGGGGACAGGGGCCACGGGGGGCTGTTTTTT. Translation gives CASSGDRGHGGLFF. The rearrangement joins TRBV19 to TRBJ1-4, with 10 bases lining up with TRBD1. CDR1 is LNHDA and CDR2 is SQIVND in the germline V gene (reference sequence). J gave up 14 bases and V 6 bases, and 12 bases lay outside the gene matches. The CDR3 is made up of 14 amino acids.

This clone was counted only a few times. The chain combines TRBV6-2 or TRBV6-3 with TRBJ2-3; TRBD1 agrees at 7 bases. The V and J ends lost 6 bases and 3 bases, in that order; junction bases with no gene match: 6. The CDR3 runs 14 residues. Germline CDR1 MNHEY, CDR2 SVGEGT. In DNA, the CDR3 is TGTGCCAGCAGCCGGACAGGAGATACAGATACGCAGTATTTT. Its protein is CASSRTGDTDTQYF.

The V gene is TRBV19, the J gene TRBJ1-1; TRBD1 matches at 10 bases. V dropped 6 bases and J dropped 5; count of bases not matched to a gene: 12. Germline assignment: CDR1 LNHDA and CDR2 SQIVND (reference sequence). The CDR3 has 16 residues. CDR3 nucleotides: TGTGCCAGTAGAAACCCGGGACAGGGGAGGATGACTGAAGCTTTCTTT. Its protein is CASRNPGQGRMTEAFF. Looking up the rest from reference TRBV19 and TRBJ1-1 gives the full variable domain: DGGITQSPKYLFRKEGQNVTLSCEQNLNHDAMYWYRQDPGQGLRLIYYSQIVNDFQKGDIAEGYSVSREKKESFPLTVTSAQKNPTAFYLCASRNPGQGRMTEAFFGQGTRLTVV.

V and J are TRBV13 and TRBJ2-3; D is unresolved. The V gene's germline CDR1 is PRHDT and CDR2 FYEKMQ (reference sequence). Trimming left V 5 bases short and J 4 bases short, with 4 bases between. The CDR3 covers 11 residues. The CDR3 sequence: CASSVSDTQYF. The CDR3 DNA is TGTGCCAGCAGCGTCTCAGATACGCAGTATTTT.

The chain carries TRBV7-9 and TRBJ1-6; D possibly corresponds to TRBD1 (6 bases). Looked up from germline, CDR1 is SEHNR and CDR2 is FQNEAQ (reference sequence). Trimming left V 6 bases short and J 3 bases short, with 12 bases between. This CDR3 is built from 15 residues. For the CDR3, the DNA is TGTGCCAGCAGGCGGACAGCTAACTATAATTCACCCCTCCACTTT. This gives the protein CASRRTANYNSPLHF. Based on the CDR3 plus reference TRBV7-9 and TRBJ1-6, the full variable domain is DTGVSQNPRHKITKRGQNVTFRCDPISEHNRLYWYRQTLGQGPEFLTYFQNEAQLEKSRLLSDRFSAERPKGSFSTLEIQRTEQGDSAMYLCASRRTANYNSPLHFGNGTRLTVT.

This chain connects TRBV21-1 to TRBJ2-7; TRBD1, as called in the table, went unchecked against the DNA. TRBV21-1 is a listed pseudogene. This CDR3 is built from 13 residues. CDR3 sequence reads: CASGPGTNHEQYF. CDR3 DNA sequence: TGTGCCAGTGGGCCCGGGACAAACCACGAGCAGTACTTC.

This sequence joins TRBV5-1 and TRBJ2-7, with D uncertain. This CDR3 is built from 14 residues. The germline gives CDR1 SGHRS, CDR2 YFSETQ. V was clipped by 4 bases and J by 2 bases, with 13 bases between them. The chain's CDR3 is CASSPHRIPYEQYF. CDR3 DNA sequence: TGCGCCAGCAGCCCACACAGAATTCCCTACGAGCAGTACTTC. Looking up the rest from reference TRBV5-1 and TRBJ2-7 gives the full variable domain: KAGVTQTPRYLIKTRGQQVTLSCSPISGHRSVSWYQQTPGQGLQFLFEYFSETQRNKGNFPGRFSGRQFSNSRSEMNVSTLELGDSALYLCASSPHRIPYEQYFGPGTRLTVT.

The chain has TRBV6-1 and TRBJ2-3; the D gene is possibly TRBD1 (6 bases). V lost 6 bases, J lost 2 bases, and 9 bases lay in between. The CDR3 extends over 13 amino acids. Germline V gene data show CDR1 as MNHNS and CDR2 as SASEGT. The CDR3 protein is CASRQGNTDTQYF. In DNA form, the CDR3 reads TGTGCCAGCAGACAGGGCAACACAGATACGCAGTATTTT.

The DNA for the CDR3 is TGTGCCAGCTCAGGACAGGGCTCGCATGGCTACACCTTC. It encodes CASSGQGSHGYTF. The chain couples TRBV18 to TRBJ1-2, with 8 bases aligning to TRBD1. From germline, CDR1 is KGHSH and CDR2 LQKENI. The CDR3 sequence is 13 residues long. Losses at the gene ends were 5 bases for V and 6 bases for J; bases not matched to a gene: 5.

The chain joins TRBV27 to TRBJ1-1; 7 positions agree with TRBD1. V was pared by 6 bases and J by 7 bases, with 11 bases of the junction left unmatched. From germline, CDR1 is MNHEY and CDR2 SMNVEV (reference sequence). This CDR3 contains 14 residues. The CDR3 here is CASRPAIQGGEAFF. For the CDR3, the DNA is TGTGCCAGCAGGCCAGCGATCCAGGGGGGTGAAGCTTTCTTT.

The count of this clone is one. V usage is TRBV2 and J usage is TRBJ1-2, with 9 positions matching TRBD1. Germline-derived CDR1 and CDR2 are SNHLY and FYNNEI. This CDR3 has 15 residues. V gave up 0 bases and J gave up 7 bases; unmatched junction bases: 6. The CDR3 loop is CASSEAPGQGSGYTF. CDR3 bases: TGTGCCAGCAGTGAAGCGCCTGGACAGGGGAGTGGCTACACCTTC.

This chain joins TRBV5-4 and TRBJ2-1, with D unclear. The CDR3 consists of 13 residues. Trimming took 4 bases from V and 5 from J, leaving 10 bases between them. CDR1 is SGHNT and CDR2 is YYREEE in the germline V gene (reference sequence). This CDR3 is CASSLTRDNEQFF. For the CDR3, the DNA is TGTGCCAGCAGCCTCACCCGAGACAATGAGCAGTTCTTC. The entire variable domain, with the rest obtained from reference TRBV5-4 and TRBJ2-1, is as follows: ETGVTQSPTHLIKTRGQQVTLRCSSQSGHNTVSWYQQALGQGPQFIFQYYREEENGRGNFPPRFSGLQFPNYSSELNVNALELDDSALYLCASSLTRDNEQFFGPGTRLTVL.

This chain joins TRBV7-2 and TRBJ2-7; D may be TRBD1 (5 bases). The CDR3 is 13 amino acids. The germline V gene encodes CDR1 SGHTA and CDR2 FQGNSA. V was pared by 3 bases and J by 11 bases, with 17 bases between. CDR3 amino acids: CASSFTDTYVKYF. The DNA of the CDR3 is TGTGCCAGCAGCTTCACGGACACCTATGTCAAGTACTTC. Full variable domain (missing parts from reference TRBV7-2 and TRBJ2-7): GAGVSQSPSNKVTEKGKDVELRCDPISGHTALYWYRQSLGQGLEFLIYFQGNSAPDKSGLPSDRFSAERTGGSVSTLTIQRTQQEDSAVYLCASSFTDTYVKYFGPGTRLTVT.

The V gene is TRBV5-1, the J gene TRBJ1-2; D may be TRBD1 (6 bases). The CDR3 has 13 amino acids. V was pared by 1 base and J by 6 bases, with 10 bases between. Germline loops: CDR1 SGHRS, CDR2 YFSETQ. CDR3 sequence: CASSLTGQDGYTF. As DNA, the CDR3 is TGCGCCAGCAGCTTGACAGGGCAAGATGGCTACACCTTC.

The V call is TRBV7-9, the J call TRBJ2-7; possible D gene TRBD2, 5 bases. Looked up from germline, CDR1 is SEHNR and CDR2 is FQNEAQ (reference sequence). The germline V and J ends were trimmed by 4 bases and 1 base, with 17 bases remaining between them. The CDR3 extends over 16 amino acids. As DNA, the CDR3 is TGTGCCAGCAGCTCCCCTAGTCGGACGGGATCCTACGAGCAGTACTTC. This encodes CASSSPSRTGSYEQYF.

This clone was counted once. The CDR3 loop reads CASTLDRLGYTF. In nucleotides, the CDR3 is TGTGCCAGCACACTGGACAGACTAGGCTACACCTTC. The rearrangement uses TRBV28 and TRBJ1-2; tentative D call: TRBD1 (6 bases). V lost 7 bases, J lost 8 bases, and 14 bases lay in between. Germline loops: CDR1 MDHEN, CDR2 SYDVKM. The CDR3 is 12 amino acids.

The gene calls are TRBV6-1 and TRBJ2-1; 8 bases match TRBD2. The CDR3 extends over 16 amino acids. From germline, CDR1 is MNHNS and CDR2 SASEGT. V lost 2 bases to trimming and J lost 2 bases; unmatched junction nucleotides: 5. The CDR3 loop is CASSELGGGTYNEQFF. CDR3 in DNA: TGTGCCAGCAGTGAACTAGGCGGGGGGACCTACAATGAGCAGTTCTTC.